The clone carrying this T cell receptor beta chain came up many times. Its specificity is unknown. The CDR3 length is 16 residues. Deletions cut 0 bases from V and 6 bases from J, with 15 bases between. Germline lookup yields CDR1 MNHNY and CDR2 SVGAGI (reference sequence). This sample was included in a study of spatial heterogeneity in lung cancer. Overall study findings and caveats: The number of expanded tumor alpha and beta chains correlated with mutation number.

From the 5' RACE reads, TCRdb called clonotypes with MiXCR, one entry per CDR3 protein. The sample lists around 9,000 distinct CDR3 sequences; roughly 4.5% were seen once. Time point: sample taken at primary tumor resection. The source of this sequence is a female donor with early-stage non-small cell lung cancer. The starting material was lung tumor tissue, obtained at surgery. This chain uses TRBV6-6 with TRBJ2-1; tentative D call: TRBD2 (5 bases). This chain's CDR3 is CASSYSKLGGFNEQFF. CDR3 nucleotide sequence: TGTGCCAGCAGTTACTCGAAGCTCGGAGGTTTCAATGAGCAGTTCTTC.